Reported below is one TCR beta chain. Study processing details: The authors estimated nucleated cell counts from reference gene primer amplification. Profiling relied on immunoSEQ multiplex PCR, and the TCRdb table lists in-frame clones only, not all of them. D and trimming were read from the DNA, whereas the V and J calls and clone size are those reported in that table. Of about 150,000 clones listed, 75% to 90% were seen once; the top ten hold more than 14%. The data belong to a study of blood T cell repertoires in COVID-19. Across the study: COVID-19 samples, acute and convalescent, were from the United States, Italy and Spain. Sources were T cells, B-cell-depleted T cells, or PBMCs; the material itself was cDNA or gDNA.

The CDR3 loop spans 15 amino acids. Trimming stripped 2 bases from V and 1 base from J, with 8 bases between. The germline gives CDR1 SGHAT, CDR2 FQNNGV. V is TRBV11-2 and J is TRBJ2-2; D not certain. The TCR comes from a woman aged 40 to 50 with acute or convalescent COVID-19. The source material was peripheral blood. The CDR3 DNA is TGTGCCAGCAGCTTATCAGCTAGGAACACCGGGGAGCTGTTTTTT. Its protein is CASSLSARNTGELFF.